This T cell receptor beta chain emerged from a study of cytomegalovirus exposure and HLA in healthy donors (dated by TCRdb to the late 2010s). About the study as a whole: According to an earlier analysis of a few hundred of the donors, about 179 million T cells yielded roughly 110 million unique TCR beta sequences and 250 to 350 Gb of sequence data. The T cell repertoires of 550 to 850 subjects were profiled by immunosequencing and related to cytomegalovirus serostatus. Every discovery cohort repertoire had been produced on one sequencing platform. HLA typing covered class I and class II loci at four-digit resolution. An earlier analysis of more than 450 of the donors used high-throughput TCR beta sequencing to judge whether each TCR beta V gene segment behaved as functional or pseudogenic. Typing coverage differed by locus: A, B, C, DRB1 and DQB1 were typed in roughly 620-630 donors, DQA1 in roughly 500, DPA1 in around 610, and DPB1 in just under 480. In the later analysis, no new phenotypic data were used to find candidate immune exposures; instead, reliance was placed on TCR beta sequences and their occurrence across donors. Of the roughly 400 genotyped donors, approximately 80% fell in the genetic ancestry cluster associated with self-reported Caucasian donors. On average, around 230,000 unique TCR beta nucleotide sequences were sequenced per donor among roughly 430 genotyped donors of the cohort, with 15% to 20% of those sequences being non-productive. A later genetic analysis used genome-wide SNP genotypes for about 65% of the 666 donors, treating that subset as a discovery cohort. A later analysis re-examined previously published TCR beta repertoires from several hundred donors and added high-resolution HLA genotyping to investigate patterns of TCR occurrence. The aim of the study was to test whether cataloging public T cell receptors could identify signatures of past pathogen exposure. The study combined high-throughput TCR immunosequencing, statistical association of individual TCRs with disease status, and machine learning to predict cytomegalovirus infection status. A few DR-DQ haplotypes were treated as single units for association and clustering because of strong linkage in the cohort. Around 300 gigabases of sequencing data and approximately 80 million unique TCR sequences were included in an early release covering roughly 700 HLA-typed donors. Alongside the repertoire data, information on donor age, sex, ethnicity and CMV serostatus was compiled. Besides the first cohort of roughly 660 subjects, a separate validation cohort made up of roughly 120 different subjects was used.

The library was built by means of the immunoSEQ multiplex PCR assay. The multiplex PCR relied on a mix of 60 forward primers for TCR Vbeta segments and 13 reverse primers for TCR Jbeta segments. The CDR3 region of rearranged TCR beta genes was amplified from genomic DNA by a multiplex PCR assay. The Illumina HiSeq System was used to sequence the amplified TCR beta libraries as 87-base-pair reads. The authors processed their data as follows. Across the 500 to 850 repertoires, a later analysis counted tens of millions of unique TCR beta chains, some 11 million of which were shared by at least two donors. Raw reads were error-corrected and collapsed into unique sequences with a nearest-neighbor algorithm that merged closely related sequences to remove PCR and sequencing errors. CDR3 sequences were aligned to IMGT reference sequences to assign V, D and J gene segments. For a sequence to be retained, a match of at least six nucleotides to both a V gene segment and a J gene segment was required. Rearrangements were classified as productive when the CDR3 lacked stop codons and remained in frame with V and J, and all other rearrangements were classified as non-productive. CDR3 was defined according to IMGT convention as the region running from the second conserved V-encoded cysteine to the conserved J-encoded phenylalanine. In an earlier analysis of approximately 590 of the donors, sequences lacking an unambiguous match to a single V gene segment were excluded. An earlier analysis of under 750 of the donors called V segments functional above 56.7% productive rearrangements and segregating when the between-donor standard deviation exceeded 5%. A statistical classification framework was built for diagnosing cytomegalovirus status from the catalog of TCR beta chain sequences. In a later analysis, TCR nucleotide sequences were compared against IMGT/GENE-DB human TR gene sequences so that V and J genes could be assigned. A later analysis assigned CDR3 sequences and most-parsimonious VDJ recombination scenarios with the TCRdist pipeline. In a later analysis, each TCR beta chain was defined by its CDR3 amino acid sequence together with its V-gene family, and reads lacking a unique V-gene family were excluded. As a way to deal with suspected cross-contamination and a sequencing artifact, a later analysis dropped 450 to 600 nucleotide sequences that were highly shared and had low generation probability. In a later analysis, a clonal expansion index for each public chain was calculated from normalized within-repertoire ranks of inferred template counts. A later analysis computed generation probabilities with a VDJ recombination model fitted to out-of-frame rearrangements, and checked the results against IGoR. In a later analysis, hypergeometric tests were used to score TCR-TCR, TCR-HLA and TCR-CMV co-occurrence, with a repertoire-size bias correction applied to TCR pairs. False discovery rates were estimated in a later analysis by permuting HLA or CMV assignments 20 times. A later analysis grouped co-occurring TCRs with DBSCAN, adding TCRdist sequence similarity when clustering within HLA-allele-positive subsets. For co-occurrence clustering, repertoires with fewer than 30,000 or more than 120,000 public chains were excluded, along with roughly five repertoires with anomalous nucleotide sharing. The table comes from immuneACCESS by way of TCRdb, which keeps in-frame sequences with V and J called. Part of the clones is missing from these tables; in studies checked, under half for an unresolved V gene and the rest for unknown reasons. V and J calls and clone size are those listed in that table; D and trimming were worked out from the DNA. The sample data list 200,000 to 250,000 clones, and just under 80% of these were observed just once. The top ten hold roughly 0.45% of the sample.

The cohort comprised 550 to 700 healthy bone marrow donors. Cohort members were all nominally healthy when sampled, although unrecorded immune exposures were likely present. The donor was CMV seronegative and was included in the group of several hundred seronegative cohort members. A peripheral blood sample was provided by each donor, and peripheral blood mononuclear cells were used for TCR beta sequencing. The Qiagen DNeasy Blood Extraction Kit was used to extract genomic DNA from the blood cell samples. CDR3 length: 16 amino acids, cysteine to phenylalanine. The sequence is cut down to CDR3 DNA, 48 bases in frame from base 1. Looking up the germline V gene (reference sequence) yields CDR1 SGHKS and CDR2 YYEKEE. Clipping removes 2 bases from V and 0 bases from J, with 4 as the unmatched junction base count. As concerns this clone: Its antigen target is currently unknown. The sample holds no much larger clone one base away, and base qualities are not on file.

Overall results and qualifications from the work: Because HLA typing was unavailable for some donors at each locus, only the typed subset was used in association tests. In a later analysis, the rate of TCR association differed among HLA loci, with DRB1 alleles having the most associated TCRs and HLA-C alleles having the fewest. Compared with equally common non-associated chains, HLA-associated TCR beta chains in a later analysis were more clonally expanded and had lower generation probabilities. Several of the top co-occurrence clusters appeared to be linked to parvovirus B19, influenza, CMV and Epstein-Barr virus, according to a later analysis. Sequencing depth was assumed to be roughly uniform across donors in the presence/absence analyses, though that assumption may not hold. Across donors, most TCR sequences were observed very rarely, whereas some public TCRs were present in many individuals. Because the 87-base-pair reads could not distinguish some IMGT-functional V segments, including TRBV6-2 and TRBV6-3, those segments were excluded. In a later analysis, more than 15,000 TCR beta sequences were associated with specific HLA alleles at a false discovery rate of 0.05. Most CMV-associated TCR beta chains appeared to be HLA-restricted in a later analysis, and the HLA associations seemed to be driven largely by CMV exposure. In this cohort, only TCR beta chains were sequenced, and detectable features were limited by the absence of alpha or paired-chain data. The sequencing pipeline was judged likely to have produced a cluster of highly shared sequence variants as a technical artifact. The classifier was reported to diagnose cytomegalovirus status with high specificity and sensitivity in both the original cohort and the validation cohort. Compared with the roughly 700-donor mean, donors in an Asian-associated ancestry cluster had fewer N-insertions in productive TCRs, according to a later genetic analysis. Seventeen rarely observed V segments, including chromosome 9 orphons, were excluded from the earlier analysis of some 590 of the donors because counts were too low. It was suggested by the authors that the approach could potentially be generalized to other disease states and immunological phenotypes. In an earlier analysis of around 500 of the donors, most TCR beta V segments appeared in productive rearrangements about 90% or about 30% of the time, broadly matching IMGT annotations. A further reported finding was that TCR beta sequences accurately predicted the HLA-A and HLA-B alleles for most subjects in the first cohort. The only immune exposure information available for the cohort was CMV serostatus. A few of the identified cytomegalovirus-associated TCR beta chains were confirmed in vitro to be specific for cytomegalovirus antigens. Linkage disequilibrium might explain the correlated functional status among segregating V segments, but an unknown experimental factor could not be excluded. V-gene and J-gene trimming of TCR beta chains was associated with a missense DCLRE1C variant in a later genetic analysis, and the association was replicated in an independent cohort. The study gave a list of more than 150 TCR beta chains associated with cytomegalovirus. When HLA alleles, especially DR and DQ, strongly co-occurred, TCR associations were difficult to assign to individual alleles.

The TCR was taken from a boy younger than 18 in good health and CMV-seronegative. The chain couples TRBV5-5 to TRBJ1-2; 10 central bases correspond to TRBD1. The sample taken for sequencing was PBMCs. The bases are TGTGCCAGCAGCTTAGGACAGGGGGGGACTAACTATGGCTACACCTTC. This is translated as CASSLGQGGTNYGYTF.